This T cell receptor beta chain was sequenced during a study of CDR3 diversity in severe acne. The CDR3 runs to 17 residues. Germline CDR1 reads SGHAT; CDR2 reads FQNNGV. V lost 5 bases and J 0 bases, leaving 17 bases between the germline ends. TCRdb reanalysed the PCR reads using MiXCR and keeps one entry per CDR3 protein. The repertoire includes approximately 97,000 distinct CDR3 sequences, roughly half of them detected once, and around 12% sits in the top ten. The specimen was blood. The gene calls are TRBV11-2 and TRBJ1-3; D not resolved. The TCR sequence derives from a male donor with acne. CDR3 sequence reads: CASSPQMDLYSGNTIYF. The CDR3 region has the DNA TGTGCCAGCAGCCCCCAAATGGACTTATACTCTGGAAACACCATATATTTT.